This T cell receptor beta chain was recorded in a study of blood T cell repertoires in COVID-19. In terms of age and location, participants ranged from roughly 18 to 90 years and lived in under 30 US areas. Cohorts were assigned according to the clinical history that participants reported. In the authors' methods: Amplification of reference gene primers provided the estimated nucleated cell counts. Profiling relied on immunoSEQ multiplex PCR, and the TCRdb table lists in-frame clones only, not all of them. Clone size and the V and J calls come from that table; the DNA yielded D and trimming. The sample yields hundreds of thousands of clones, approximately 84% seen once. The TCR sequence derives from a man between 35 and 55 years old who had recovered from COVID-19. Source material: PBMCs or T cells enriched from blood (not recorded which).

This CDR3 is CASSHPPGQVGTEAFF. Here the CDR3 DNA reads TGCGCCAGCAGTCACCCCCCGGGACAGGTGGGAACTGAAGCTTTCTTT. The chain combines TRBV23-1 with TRBJ1-1; 8 nucleotides align to TRBD1. TRBV23-1 is designated an ORF whose function remains uncertain. V dropped 3 bases and J dropped 5; count of bases not matched to a gene: 11. This CDR3 is built from 16 residues.